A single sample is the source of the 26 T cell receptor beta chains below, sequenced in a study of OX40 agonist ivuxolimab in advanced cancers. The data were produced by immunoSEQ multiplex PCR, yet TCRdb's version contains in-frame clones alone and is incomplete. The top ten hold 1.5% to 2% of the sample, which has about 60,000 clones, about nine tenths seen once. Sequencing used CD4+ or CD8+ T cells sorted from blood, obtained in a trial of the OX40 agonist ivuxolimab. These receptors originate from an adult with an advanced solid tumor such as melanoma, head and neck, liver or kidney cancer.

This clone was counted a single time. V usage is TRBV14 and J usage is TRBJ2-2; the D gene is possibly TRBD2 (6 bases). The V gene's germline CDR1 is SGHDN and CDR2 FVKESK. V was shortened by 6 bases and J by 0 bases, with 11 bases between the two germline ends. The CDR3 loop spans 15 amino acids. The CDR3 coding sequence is TGTGCCAGCAGAGCCGGGACTGCGAACACCGGGGAGCTGTTTTTT. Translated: CASRAGTANTGELFF.

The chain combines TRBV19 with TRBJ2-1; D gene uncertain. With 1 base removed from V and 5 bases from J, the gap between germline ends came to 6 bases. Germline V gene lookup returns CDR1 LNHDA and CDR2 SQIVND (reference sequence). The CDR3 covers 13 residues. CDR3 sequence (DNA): TGTGCCAGTAGTATAGGGACCAACAATGAGCAGTTCTTC. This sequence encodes CASSIGTNNEQFF.

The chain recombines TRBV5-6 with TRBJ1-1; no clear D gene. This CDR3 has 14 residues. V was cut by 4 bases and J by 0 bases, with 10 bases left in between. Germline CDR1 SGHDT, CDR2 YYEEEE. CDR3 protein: CASSLDTLNTEAFF. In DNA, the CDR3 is TGTGCCAGCAGCCTAGACACGTTGAACACTGAAGCTTTCTTT.

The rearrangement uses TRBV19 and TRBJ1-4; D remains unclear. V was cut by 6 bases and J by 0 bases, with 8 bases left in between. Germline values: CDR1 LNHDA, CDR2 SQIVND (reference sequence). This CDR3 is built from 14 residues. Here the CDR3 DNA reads TGTGCCAGTAGCAACAGTCCAACTAATGAAAAACTGTTTTTT. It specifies CASSNSPTNEKLFF. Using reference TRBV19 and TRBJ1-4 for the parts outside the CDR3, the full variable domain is DGGITQSPKYLFRKEGQNVTLSCEQNLNHDAMYWYRQDPGQGLRLIYYSQIVNDFQKGDIAEGYSVSREKKESFPLTVTSAQKNPTAFYLCASSNSPTNEKLFFGSGTQLSVL.

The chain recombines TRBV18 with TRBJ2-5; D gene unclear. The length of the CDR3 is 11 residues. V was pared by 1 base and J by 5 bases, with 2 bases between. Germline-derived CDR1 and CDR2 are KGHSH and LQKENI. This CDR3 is CASSPLETQYF. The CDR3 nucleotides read TGTGCCAGCTCACCACTGGAGACCCAGTACTTC.

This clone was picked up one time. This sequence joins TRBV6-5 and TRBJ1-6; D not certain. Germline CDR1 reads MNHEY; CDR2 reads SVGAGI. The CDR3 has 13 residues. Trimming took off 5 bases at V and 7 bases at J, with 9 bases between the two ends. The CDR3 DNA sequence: TGTGCCAGCAGTCCGTCATGGAATTCACCCCTCCACTTT. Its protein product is CASSPSWNSPLHF.

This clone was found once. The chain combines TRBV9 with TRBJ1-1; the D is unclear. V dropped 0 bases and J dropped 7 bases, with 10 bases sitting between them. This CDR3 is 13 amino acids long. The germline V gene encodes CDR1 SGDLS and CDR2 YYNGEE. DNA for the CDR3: TGTGCCAGCAGCGTAGGAGTAGGCGGTGAAGCTTTCTTT. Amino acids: CASSVGVGGEAFF. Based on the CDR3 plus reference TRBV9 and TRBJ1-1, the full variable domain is DSGVTQTPKHLITATGQRVTLRCSPRSGDLSVYWYQQSLDQGLQFLIQYYNGEERAKGNILERFSAQQFPDLHSELNLSSLELGDSALYFCASSVGVGGEAFFGQGTRLTVV.

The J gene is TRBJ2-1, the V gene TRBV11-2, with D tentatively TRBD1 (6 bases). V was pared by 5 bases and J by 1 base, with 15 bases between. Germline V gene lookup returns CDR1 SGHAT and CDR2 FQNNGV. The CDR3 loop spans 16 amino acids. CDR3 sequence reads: CASSLTGQASYNEQFF. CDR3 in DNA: TGTGCCAGCAGCCTCACAGGGCAAGCTTCCTACAATGAGCAGTTCTTC.

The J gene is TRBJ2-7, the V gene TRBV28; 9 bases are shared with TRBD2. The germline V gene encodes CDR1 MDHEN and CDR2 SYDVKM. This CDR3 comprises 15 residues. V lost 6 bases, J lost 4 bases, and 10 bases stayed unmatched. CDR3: CASSPSLAGKYEQYF. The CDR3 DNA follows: TGTGCCAGCAGCCCTAGCCTAGCGGGAAAGTACGAGCAGTACTTC.

CDR3: CAIRDRGPYEQYF. As DNA, the CDR3 is TGTGCCATTCGCGACAGGGGTCCCTACGAGCAGTACTTC. The V call is TRBV10-3, the J call TRBJ2-7; 8 nucleotides agree with TRBD1. The junction had 6 bases not matched to a gene; V was cut back by 9 bases and J by 2 bases. There are 13 residues in the CDR3. Germline CDR1 ENHRY, CDR2 SYGVKD.

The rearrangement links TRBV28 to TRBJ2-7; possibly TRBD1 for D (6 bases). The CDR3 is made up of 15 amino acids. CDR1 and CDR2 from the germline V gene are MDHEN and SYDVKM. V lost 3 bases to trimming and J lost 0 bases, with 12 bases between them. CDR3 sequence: CASSFIIRGSYEQYF. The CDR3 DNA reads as TGTGCCAGCAGTTTTATCATCAGGGGCTCCTACGAGCAGTACTTC.

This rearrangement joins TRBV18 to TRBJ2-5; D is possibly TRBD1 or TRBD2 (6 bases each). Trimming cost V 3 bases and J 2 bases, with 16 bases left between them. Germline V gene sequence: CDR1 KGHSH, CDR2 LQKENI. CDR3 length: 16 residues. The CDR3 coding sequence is TGTGCCAGCTCACCGCAGGTGGGGGGCAGTCAAGAGACCCAGTACTTC. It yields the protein CASSPQVGGSQETQYF.

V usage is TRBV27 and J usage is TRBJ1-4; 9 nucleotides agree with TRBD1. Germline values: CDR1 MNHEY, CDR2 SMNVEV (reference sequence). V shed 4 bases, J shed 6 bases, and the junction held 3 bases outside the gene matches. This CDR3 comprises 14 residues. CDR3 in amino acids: CASSSTGGDEKLFF. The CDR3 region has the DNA TGTGCCAGCAGTTCCACAGGGGGCGATGAAAAACTGTTTTTT.

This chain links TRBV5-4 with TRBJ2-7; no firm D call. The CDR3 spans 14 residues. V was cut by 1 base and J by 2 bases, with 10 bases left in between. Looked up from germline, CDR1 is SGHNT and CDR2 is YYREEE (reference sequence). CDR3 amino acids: CASSLMQPPYEQYF. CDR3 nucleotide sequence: TGTGCCAGCAGCTTGATGCAGCCGCCCTACGAGCAGTACTTC.

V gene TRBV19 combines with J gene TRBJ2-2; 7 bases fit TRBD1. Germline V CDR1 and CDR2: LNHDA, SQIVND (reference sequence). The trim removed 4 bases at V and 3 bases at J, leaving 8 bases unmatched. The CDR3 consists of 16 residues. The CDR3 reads CASSTRGTPYTGELFF. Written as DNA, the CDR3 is TGTGCCAGTAGTACCAGGGGGACCCCTTACACCGGGGAGCTGTTTTTT.

The CDR3 region is CASSPAPQGTGELFF. The CDR3 nucleotides are TGTGCCAGCAGCCCAGCTCCTCAGGGGACCGGGGAGCTGTTTTTT. The chain is built from TRBV7-6 and TRBJ2-2; D perhaps matches TRBD1 (6 bases). This CDR3 is 15 amino acids long. The V end lost 5 bases, the J end lost 5 bases, and 15 bases lay between the germline ends. CDR1 is SGHVS and CDR2 is FNYEAQ in the germline V gene.

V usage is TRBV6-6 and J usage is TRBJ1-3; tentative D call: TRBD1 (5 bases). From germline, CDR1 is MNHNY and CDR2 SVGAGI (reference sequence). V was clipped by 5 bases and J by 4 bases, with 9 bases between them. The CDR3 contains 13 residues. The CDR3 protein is CASSPTGGNTIYF. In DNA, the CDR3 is TGTGCCAGCAGTCCAACAGGCGGAAACACCATATATTTT.

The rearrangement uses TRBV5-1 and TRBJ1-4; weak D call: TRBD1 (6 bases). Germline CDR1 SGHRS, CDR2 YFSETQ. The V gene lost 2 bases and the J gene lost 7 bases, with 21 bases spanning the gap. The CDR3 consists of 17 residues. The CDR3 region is CASSFSSTGSRSEKLFF. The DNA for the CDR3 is TGCGCCAGCAGCTTTTCAAGTACAGGGTCCCGTTCTGAAAAACTGTTTTTT.

This chain's CDR3 is CAISESAADNSPLHF. Here the CDR3 DNA reads TGTGCCATCAGTGAGTCGGCGGCCGATAATTCACCCCTCCACTTT. The chain carries TRBV10-3 and TRBJ1-6; D uncertain. The CDR3 is 15 residues long. V lost 0 bases to trimming and J lost 5 bases, with 8 bases between them. Germline-derived CDR1 and CDR2 are ENHRY and SYGVKD.

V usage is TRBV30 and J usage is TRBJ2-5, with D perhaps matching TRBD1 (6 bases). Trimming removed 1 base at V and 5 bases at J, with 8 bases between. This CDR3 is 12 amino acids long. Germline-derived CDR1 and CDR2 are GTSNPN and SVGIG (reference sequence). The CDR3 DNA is TGTGCCTGGAGTGGGGGGCGGGAGACCCAGTACTTC. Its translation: CAWSGGRETQYF.

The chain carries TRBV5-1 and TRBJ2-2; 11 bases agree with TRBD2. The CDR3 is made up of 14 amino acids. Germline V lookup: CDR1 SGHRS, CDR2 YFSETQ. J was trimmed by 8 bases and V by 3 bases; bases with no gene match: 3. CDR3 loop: CASSSTSGSGELFF. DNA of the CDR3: TGCGCCAGCAGCTCCACTAGCGGGAGTGGGGAGCTGTTTTTT. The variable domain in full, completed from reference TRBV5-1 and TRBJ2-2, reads KAGVTQTPRYLIKTRGQQVTLSCSPISGHRSVSWYQQTPGQGLQFLFEYFSETQRNKGNFPGRFSGRQFSNSRSEMNVSTLELGDSALYLCASSSTSGSGELFFGEGSRLTVL.

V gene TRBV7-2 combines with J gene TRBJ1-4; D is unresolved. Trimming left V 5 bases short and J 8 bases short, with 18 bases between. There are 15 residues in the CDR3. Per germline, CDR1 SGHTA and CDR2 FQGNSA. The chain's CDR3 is CASSLTGLSVEKLFF. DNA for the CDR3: TGTGCCAGCAGCCTTACGGGCCTCTCCGTCGAAAAACTGTTTTTT.

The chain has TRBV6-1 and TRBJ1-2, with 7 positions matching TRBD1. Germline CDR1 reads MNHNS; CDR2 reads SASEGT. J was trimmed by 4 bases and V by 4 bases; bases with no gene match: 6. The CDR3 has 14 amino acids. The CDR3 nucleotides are TGTGCCAGCAGTGTGGAACGGGACAGCTATGGCTACACCTTC. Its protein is CASSVERDSYGYTF.

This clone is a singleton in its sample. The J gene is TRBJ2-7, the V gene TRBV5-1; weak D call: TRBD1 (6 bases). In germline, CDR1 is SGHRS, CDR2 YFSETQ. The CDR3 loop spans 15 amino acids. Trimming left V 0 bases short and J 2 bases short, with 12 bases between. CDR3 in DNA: TGCGCCAGCAGCTTGGGGGACACCGCGACCTACGAGCAGTACTTC. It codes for CASSLGDTATYEQYF.

CDR3 bases: TGTGCCAGCTCCAGGGACAGCTTTTATGGCTACACCTTC. Its translation: CASSRDSFYGYTF. The chain recombines TRBV18 with TRBJ1-2; TRBD1 matches at 7 bases. CDR3 size: 13 residues. CDR1 KGHSH and CDR2 LQKENI come from the germline V gene. V trimming: 6 bases; J trimming: 5 bases; junction bases outside the gene matches: 6.

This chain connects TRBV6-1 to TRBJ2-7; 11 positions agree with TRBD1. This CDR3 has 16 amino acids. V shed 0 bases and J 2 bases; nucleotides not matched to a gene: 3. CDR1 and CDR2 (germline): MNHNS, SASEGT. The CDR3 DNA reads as TGTGCCAGCAGTGAAGCGAGGGGACAGGGGGCCTACGAGCAGTACTTC. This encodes CASSEARGQGAYEQYF.